This is a list of T cell receptor beta chains from one sample in a study of cytomegalovirus exposure and HLA in healthy donors. Profiling relied on immunoSEQ multiplex PCR, and the TCRdb table lists in-frame clones only, not all of them. The sample yields approximately 140,000 clones, around 71% seen once. The sequencing input was PBMCs. These receptors all come from a woman aged 55 to 70 in good health and CMV-seropositive. The CDR3 runs from the conserved cysteine through the conserved F or W.

v_gene,len,CDR3aa
TRBV7-6,15,CASSSAGFQNTEAFF
TRBV2,14,CASAGASSTDTQYF
TRBV6-5,15,CASSYGGTSTDTQYF
TRBV6-1,12,CASSESDYGYTF
TRBV19,13,CASSKKQDTEAFF
TRBV15,15,CATSRDYQVSYEQYF
TRBV5-8,18,CASSPRRGGLAANEKLFF
TRBV11-2,13,CASSSWTTGELFF
TRBV5-1,14,CASSLAAARAEAFF
TRBV29-1,13,CSVGYGGVTEAFF
TRBV4-1,18,CASSQVFSGQGATDTQYF
TRBV11-3,13,CASSLSGFGEQYF
TRBV19,14,CASSISGVLTEAFF
TRBV6-5,15,CASSPQADMNTEAFF
TRBV5-1,14,CASNEAGGQETQYF
TRBV18,14,CASSPGELNTEAFF
TRBV6-1,18,CASSEQLAGASSTDTQYF
TRBV9,16,CASSVGKGRGYNEQFF
TRBV6-4,15,CASSDSWGRGSPLHF
TRBV28,15,CASSLGGGGAYEQYF
TRBV7-7,16,CASSLDAGGNTGELFF
TRBV5-1,14,CASSLQGAQETQYF
TRBV7-9,13,CASSLDRWEGYTF
TRBV9,13,CASRDSSTDTQYF
TRBV13,16,CASKEDRRLANEKLFF
TRBV7-3,16,CASSAFRDSNTGELFF
TRBV5-1,18,CASSTGTSGGSSYNEQFF
TRBV13,16,CASSAGQGRTNEKLFF
TRBV5-6,14,CASSLRTRQETQYF
TRBV11-2,14,CASSFTGTNNEQFF
TRBV4-2,18,CASSHLGAGGPQENIQYF
TRBV27,12,CASFTGAYGYTF
TRBV7-2,18,CASSLQALLAGYTDTQYF
TRBV2,14,CASRTPGGGEKLFF
TRBV2,14,CASSSDRATGELFF
TRBV6-6,16,CAATVGQGYGSLEQYF
TRBV5-1,16,CASSSWGGETYNEQFF
TRBV19,13,CASSIRDSYGYTF
TRBV9,13,CASSERDSYEQYF
TRBV19,13,CASSTRGNQPQHF
TRBV19,13,CASSISLEGGQYF
TRBV2,14,CASRPGQGAYGYTF
TRBV11-2,17,CASSLGNSGVSTDTQYF
TRBV6-1,13,CASSEQGRTEAFF
TRBV6-1,15,CASSTLGTGSTEAFF